This TCR beta chain appears in the sequencing data of a study of blood T cell repertoires in COVID-19. On the study more broadly: Sites in the United States, Italy and Spain provided acute and convalescent COVID-19 samples. Nucleic acid was either cDNA or gDNA, and it came from T cells, B-cell-depleted T cells, or PBMCs.

Authors' processing steps: Amplifying reference gene primers gave estimates of nucleated cell counts. Method: immunoSEQ multiplex PCR; TCRdb's copy keeps in-frame clones and lacks some. V, J and clone size derive from that table, while D and trimming were established from the DNA sequence. The table records about 140,000 clones, about 77% of them present only once. This clone was recorded once. The CDR3 covers 15 residues. The germline CDR1 and CDR2 sequences are ENHRY and SYGVKD. V lost 2 bases and J lost 2, with 13 bases in between. The rearrangement joins TRBV10-3 to TRBJ2-7; D might be TRBD2 (7 bases). The sequencing sample was made of peripheral blood. This TCR derives from a woman aged 50 to 65 with active or convalescent COVID-19. The CDR3 spells CAISEGGGSPYEQYF. DNA for the CDR3: TGTGCCATCAGTGAGGGGGGGGGCTCCCCCTACGAGCAGTACTTC.